This TCR beta chain originates from a study of technical replicates of blood from a few donors. Germline V lookup: CDR1 LNHNV, CDR2 YYDKDF (reference sequence). The ends were cut back, 1 base at V and 0 bases at J, with 12 bases in the middle. The CDR3 extends over 16 amino acids. Method: immunoSEQ multiplex PCR; TCRdb's copy keeps in-frame clones and lacks some. The sample lists 65,000 to 80,000 clones; roughly 91% were seen once. The TCR was taken from a human donor in good health. The sequenced sample was T cells isolated from PBMCs. The rearrangement links TRBV15 to TRBJ1-1, with D unresolved. Here the CDR3 reads CATSRGEEGVNTEAFF. CDR3 nucleotides: TGTGCCACCAGCAGAGGAGAGGAAGGTGTGAACACTGAAGCTTTCTTT.